This entry features one T cell receptor (beta chain) sequence. Its antigen is currently unknown. This record comes from a study of T-cell memory formation after mild COVID-19. Overall study: TCR clusters were largely donor specific.

Trimming removed 4 bases from V and 5 bases from J, with 16 bases in between. This CDR3 is 15 amino acids long. Germline CDR1 reads SGHRS; CDR2 reads YFSETQ. Overall study findings and caveats: Among CD4+ contracting clones, most were CM and EM, and CD8+ ones EMRA. The pre-infection memory compartment contained some responding clones, suggesting cross-reactive memory joined.

Barcoded TCR alpha and TCR beta cDNA libraries with UMIs came from 5'RACE using constant-segment primers. TCRdb processed the 5' RACE reads anew with MiXCR; each CDR3 protein has one entry. The sample consists of about 470,000 distinct CDR3 sequences, roughly 25% of them appearing once. The chain has TRBV5-1 and TRBJ2-1; a weak D match, TRBD2 (7 bases). The sequencing input was PBMCs or a T cell subset sorted from them (not recorded which). This sequence originates from an adult woman who had mild COVID-19 (a few samples of this study predate the infection). Cell type and time point are not known. The chain's CDR3 is CASSVRGAKDNEQFF. The CDR3 nucleotides are TGCGCCAGCAGCGTACGGGGGGCAAAGGACAATGAGCAGTTCTTC.